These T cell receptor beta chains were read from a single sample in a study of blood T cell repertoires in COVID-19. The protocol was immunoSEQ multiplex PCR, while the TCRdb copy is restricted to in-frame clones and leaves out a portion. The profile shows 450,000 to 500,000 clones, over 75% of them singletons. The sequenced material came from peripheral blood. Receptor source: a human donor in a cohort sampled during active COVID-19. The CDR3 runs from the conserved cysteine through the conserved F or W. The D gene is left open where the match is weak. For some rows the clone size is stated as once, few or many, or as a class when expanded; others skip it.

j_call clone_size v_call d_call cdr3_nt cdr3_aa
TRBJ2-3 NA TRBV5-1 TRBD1 TGCGCCAGCAGCTTGGGGACAGGGGTCAGCACAGATACGCAGTATTTT CASSLGTGVSTDTQYF
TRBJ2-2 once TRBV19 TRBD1 TGTGCCAGTAGAACTCAGGGGGCGTTCACCGGGGAGCTGTTTTTT CASRTQGAFTGELFF
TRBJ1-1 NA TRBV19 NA TGTGCCAGTAGGCGACGTGCGGGGGGCAGCGAGAACACTGAAGCTTTCTTT CASRRRAGGSENTEAFF
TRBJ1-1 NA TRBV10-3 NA TGTGCCATCAGTGTGGGGGGGATCACTGAAGCTTTCTTT CAISVGGITEAFF
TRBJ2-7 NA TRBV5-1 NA TGCGCCAGCACCTTATCTCCCCGCGACAAGGAGTACTTC CASTLSPRDKEYF
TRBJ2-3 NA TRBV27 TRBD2 TGTGCCAGCCTTTTTAGCGGGAGGTCAGATACGCAGTATTTT CASLFSGRSDTQYF
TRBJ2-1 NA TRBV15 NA TGTGCCACCAGCAGAGAGAGGACGGTAGGGGTCAATGAGCAGTTCTTC CATSRERTVGVNEQFF
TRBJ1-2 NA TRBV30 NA TGTGCCTGGAGTTTACCCAGAGGGGGCTACACCTTC CAWSLPRGGYTF
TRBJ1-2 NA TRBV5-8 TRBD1 TGTGCCAGCAGCCTGGTTAGGACAGGGAACTATGGCTACACCTTC CASSLVRTGNYGYTF
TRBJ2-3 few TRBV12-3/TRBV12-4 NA TGTGCCAGCAGTTTGGGGAGGACAGATACGCAGTATTTT CASSLGRTDTQYF
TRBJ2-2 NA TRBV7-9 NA TGTGCCAGCAGCTTTTTCGGGGATACCGGGGAGCTGTTTTTT CASSFFGDTGELFF
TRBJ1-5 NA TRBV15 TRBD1 TGTGCCACCAGGACAGGGGAACAGCCCCAGCATTTT CATRTGEQPQHF
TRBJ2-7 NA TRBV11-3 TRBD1 TGTGCCAGCAGCCCGGGACAGGGAGAACGCTACGAGCAGTACTTC CASSPGQGERYEQYF
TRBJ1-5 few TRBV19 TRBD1 TGTGCCAGTAGGGACAGGGGGGGCTCTTATAGCAATCAGCCCCAGCATTTT CASRDRGGSYSNQPQHF
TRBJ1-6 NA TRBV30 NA TGTGCCTCCACCCGGACGGGATATAATTCACCCCTCCACTTT CASTRTGYNSPLHF
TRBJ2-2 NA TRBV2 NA TGTGCCAGCAGTGCGACTAGGGACACCGGGGAGCTGTTTTTT CASSATRDTGELFF
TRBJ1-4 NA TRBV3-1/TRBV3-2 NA TGTGCCAGCAGCACAGTCAATGAAAAACTGTTTTTT CASSTVNEKLFF
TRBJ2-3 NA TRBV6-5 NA TGTGCCAGCATCGCTACGGGTACAGATACGCAGTATTTT CASIATGTDTQYF